Each of the 9 T cell receptor beta chains below was sequenced from the same sample in a study of shared clonotypes between healthy human individuals. The table came from immunoSEQ multiplex PCR; TCRdb's copy has only in-frame clones and leaves some out. Of over 150,000 clones listed, about 66% are singletons. Sequenced input: memory CD4+ T cells sorted from blood. As to subset: CD45RA-negative fraction. These receptor sequences come from a man aged 25-45 years in good health.

This chain joins TRBV11-2 and TRBJ2-1; D is unclear. The CDR3 is 15 residues long. The V and J ends lost 7 bases and 0 bases respectively, with 13 bases between them. In germline, CDR1 is SGHAT, CDR2 FQNNGV. CDR3 DNA: TGTGCCAGCATCCCGACTCCGAGCTCCTACAATGAGCAGTTCTTC. Encoded protein: CASIPTPSSYNEQFF.

The rearrangement joins TRBV18 to TRBJ2-1, with 7 bases that match TRBD1. Germline loops: CDR1 KGHSH, CDR2 LQKENI. This CDR3 is 14 amino acids long. V shed 6 bases and J 9 bases; nucleotides not matched to a gene: 11. The CDR3 region is CASSRSGTEGEQFF. The CDR3 nucleotides are TGTGCCAGCTCGCGATCCGGGACAGAAGGTGAGCAGTTCTTC.

The chain couples TRBV11-2 to TRBJ2-5, with 9 nucleotides matching TRBD2. J lost 8 bases, V lost 5 bases, and 24 bases had no gene match. Germline CDR1 SGHAT, CDR2 FQNNGV. This CDR3 has 19 residues. In DNA form, the CDR3 reads TGTGCCAGCAGCGCTAGATCCAGCTCACTAGCGGGCCGCAGCCCCACCCAGTACTTC. Residues: CASSARSSSLAGRSPTQYF.

The chain couples TRBV25-1 to TRBJ1-4; maybe TRBD1 (6 bases). The germline V gene has CDR1 MGHDK and CDR2 SYGVNS. V gave up 3 bases and J gave up 2 bases, with 10 bases separating them. The CDR3 has 15 residues. CDR3 protein: CASSDLRGTNEKLFF. The CDR3, as DNA: TGTGCCAGCAGTGATCTCAGGGGCACTAATGAAAAACTGTTTTTT.

With respect to this clone: It differs at one base from a far larger clone, so likely a read error. The identical CDR3 is also encoded by other nucleotide sequences in the sample. V gene TRBV2 combines with J gene TRBJ2-2; D gene unclear. The CDR3 contains 14 residues. The V gene lost 7 bases and the J gene lost 3 bases, with 12 bases spanning the gap. CDR1 and CDR2 (germline): SNHLY, FYNNEI. The CDR3 spells CASTSPLDTGELFF. The CDR3 nucleotides are TGTGCCAGCACTAGTCCCCTTGACACCGGGGAGCTGTTTTTT.

The chain carries TRBV18 and TRBJ2-3; 10 bases fit TRBD2. The CDR3 loop spans 15 amino acids. In germline, CDR1 is KGHSH, CDR2 LQKENI. Trimming at V came to 6 bases and at J to 1 base, leaving 4 bases not matched to a gene. CDR3 residues: CASSPAGGRTDTQYF. CDR3 bases: TGTGCCAGCTCCCCAGCGGGAGGGCGCACAGATACGCAGTATTTT. Based on the CDR3 plus reference TRBV18 and TRBJ2-3, the full variable domain is NAGVMQNPRHLVRRRGQEARLRCSPMKGHSHVYWYRQLPEEGLKFMVYLQKENIIDESGMPKERFSAEFPKEGPSILRIQQVVRGDSAAYFCASSPAGGRTDTQYFGPGTRLTVL.

The chain is built from TRBV7-2 and TRBJ2-2; D is unclear. Looked up from germline, CDR1 is SGHTA and CDR2 is FQGNSA. The CDR3 runs to 13 residues. V lost 4 bases and J lost 7, with 10 bases in between. CDR3 sequence reads: CASSSRAYGELFF. The CDR3 DNA follows: TGTGCCAGCAGCTCCCGGGCGTACGGGGAGCTGTTTTTT. Complete variable domain (other parts from reference TRBV7-2 and TRBJ2-2): GAGVSQSPSNKVTEKGKDVELRCDPISGHTALYWYRQSLGQGLEFLIYFQGNSAPDKSGLPSDRFSAERTGGSVSTLTIQRTQQEDSAVYLCASSSRAYGELFFGEGSRLTVL.

J is TRBJ2-2 and V is TRBV5-1; D remains ambiguous. CDR1 is SGHRS and CDR2 is YFSETQ in the germline V gene. This CDR3 is 12 amino acids long. V lost 7 bases and J 2 bases, leaving 6 bases between the germline ends. CDR3 DNA: TGCGCCAGCCACCAAAACACCGGGGAGCTGTTTTTT. Its protein is CASHQNTGELFF. Variable domain in full (rest from reference TRBV5-1 and TRBJ2-2): KAGVTQTPRYLIKTRGQQVTLSCSPISGHRSVSWYQQTPGQGLQFLFEYFSETQRNKGNFPGRFSGRQFSNSRSEMNVSTLELGDSALYLCASHQNTGELFFGEGSRLTVL.

This clone occurred a few times. The V and J genes are TRBV6-5 and TRBJ1-2; 7 nucleotides line up with TRBD1. V was pared by 9 bases and J by 6 bases, with 16 bases of the junction left unmatched. CDR1 is MNHEY, CDR2 SVGAGI, per germline. This CDR3 contains 15 residues. The CDR3 reads CASSGTVIGEDGYTF. The CDR3 DNA sequence: TGTGCCAGTTCTGGGACAGTCATCGGGGAAGATGGCTACACCTTC.